A selection of T cell receptor beta chains follows, all from one sample in a study of T-cell memory formation after mild COVID-19. MiXCR was run by TCRdb on the 5' RACE reads, yielding one entry per CDR3 protein. The table shows hundreds of thousands of distinct CDR3 sequences, with approximately 25% occurring only once. Sequencing was carried out using PBMCs or a T cell subset sorted from them (not recorded which). These receptors all come from an adult woman who had mild COVID-19 (a few samples of this study predate the infection). Cell type and time point are not known. Both conserved end residues are part of each CDR3. D genes are given only for firm matches. The size field is filled for only some rows; it gives once, few, many or a size class.

cdr3_nt: TGCGCCAGCAGCCAAGATGGTTACTACGAGCAGTACTTC
cdr3_aa: CASSQDGYYEQYF
v_call: TRBV4-1
j_call: TRBJ2-7
clone_size: -
d_call: -

cdr3_nt: TGTGCCAGCAGCCGGGATGAGGGGGACGAGCAGTACTTC
cdr3_aa: CASSRDEGDEQYF
v_call: TRBV12-3/TRBV12-4
j_call: TRBJ2-7
clone_size: few
d_call: -

cdr3_nt: TGTGCCAGCAGTCCGGACAGGGGCAACACCGGGGAGCTGTTTTTT
cdr3_aa: CASSPDRGNTGELFF
v_call: TRBV2
j_call: TRBJ2-2
clone_size: few
d_call: TRBD1

cdr3_nt: TGTGCCAGCACCTCGTCTGCGGGGGTGGGGTATGGCTACACCTTC
cdr3_aa: CASTSSAGVGYGYTF
v_call: TRBV12-3/TRBV12-4
j_call: TRBJ1-2
clone_size: -
d_call: -

cdr3_nt: TGTGCCAGCAGTGAAGTCGCGGGGGAGGGAGATACGCAGTATTTT
cdr3_aa: CASSEVAGEGDTQYF
v_call: TRBV7-2
j_call: TRBJ2-3
clone_size: -
d_call: TRBD2

cdr3_nt: TGCAGCGTTGACTCCGGGACAGGATATGGACGGGGCTACACCTTC
cdr3_aa: CSVDSGTGYGRGYTF
v_call: TRBV29-1
j_call: TRBJ1-2
clone_size: -
d_call: TRBD1

cdr3_nt: TGTGCCAGCAGCCAGGGCCTGCGGGTCCACGAGCAGTACTTC
cdr3_aa: CASSQGLRVHEQYF
v_call: TRBV13
j_call: TRBJ2-7
clone_size: -
d_call: -

cdr3_nt: TGTGCCACCAGCAGCCAAACCGGGACAGGGGATTTGTCCACAGATACGCAGTATTTT
cdr3_aa: CATSSQTGTGDLSTDTQYF
v_call: TRBV15
j_call: TRBJ2-3
clone_size: -
d_call: TRBD1

cdr3_nt: TGTGCCAGCAGCTTAGCGCTTCAGGCGAACACTGAAGCTTTCTTT
cdr3_aa: CASSLALQANTEAFF
v_call: TRBV7-6
j_call: TRBJ1-1
clone_size: -
d_call: -

cdr3_nt: TGCGCCAGCAGCTTGTTGGGACAGCCTAATGAAAAACTGTTTTTT
cdr3_aa: CASSLLGQPNEKLFF
v_call: TRBV5-1
j_call: TRBJ1-4
clone_size: -
d_call: TRBD1

cdr3_nt: TGTGCCAGCAGCTTATACACGGGGAGCTCCTACGAGCAGTACTTC
cdr3_aa: CASSLYTGSSYEQYF
v_call: TRBV11-2
j_call: TRBJ2-7
clone_size: few
d_call: -

cdr3_nt: TGTGCCAGCAGACCAGGGGGAGTTTTCACGGGCGAGCAGTACTTC
cdr3_aa: CASRPGGVFTGEQYF
v_call: TRBV7-9
j_call: TRBJ2-7
clone_size: -
d_call: TRBD1

cdr3_nt: TGTGCCAGCAGCGTAGGGGAGAAGGTATATGAAAAACTGTTTTTT
cdr3_aa: CASSVGEKVYEKLFF
v_call: TRBV9
j_call: TRBJ1-4
clone_size: few
d_call: -

cdr3_nt: TGTGCCAGCAGCCAACTTAGCGGGGGGAACAATGAGCAGTTCTTC
cdr3_aa: CASSQLSGGNNEQFF
v_call: TRBV4-2
j_call: TRBJ2-1
clone_size: -
d_call: TRBD2

cdr3_nt: TGTGCCAGCAGCTTGGAACCTCCCGGACCGACCAGTGAGCAGTTCTTC
cdr3_aa: CASSLEPPGPTSEQFF
v_call: TRBV5-4
j_call: TRBJ2-1
clone_size: -
d_call: -

cdr3_nt: TGTGCCAGCAGTTTGGGTGGAAACCACAATGAGCAGTTCTTC
cdr3_aa: CASSLGGNHNEQFF
v_call: TRBV12-3/TRBV12-4
j_call: TRBJ2-1
clone_size: -
d_call: -

cdr3_nt: TGCAGCGTTGATTGGGACGGTGCAGGCGGGGAGCTGTTTTTT
cdr3_aa: CSVDWDGAGGELFF
v_call: TRBV29-1
j_call: TRBJ2-2
clone_size: many
d_call: -

cdr3_nt: TGTGCCAGCAGTCCAGGGACCCTAGTCACTGGGGCCAACGTCCTGACTTTC
cdr3_aa: CASSPGTLVTGANVLTF
v_call: TRBV12-3/TRBV12-4
j_call: TRBJ2-6
clone_size: few
d_call: -

cdr3_nt: TGTGCCAGCAGTTTATCGACAGGCGCCTATGGCTACACCTTC
cdr3_aa: CASSLSTGAYGYTF
v_call: TRBV27
j_call: TRBJ1-2
clone_size: -
d_call: -

cdr3_nt: TGTGCCAGCAGCCAACTCGGGGCAGGTCCCTCCTACGAGCAGTACTTC
cdr3_aa: CASSQLGAGPSYEQYF
v_call: TRBV4-2
j_call: TRBJ2-7
clone_size: -
d_call: -

cdr3_nt: TGCGCCAGCAGCTTGGGGGACAGGGGGAACACTGAAGCTTTCTTT
cdr3_aa: CASSLGDRGNTEAFF
v_call: TRBV5-1
j_call: TRBJ1-1
clone_size: -
d_call: TRBD1

cdr3_nt: TGTGCCAGCAGCTTAGGGGACCGGGCGTACTTC
cdr3_aa: CASSLGDRAYF
v_call: TRBV7-9
j_call: TRBJ2-7
clone_size: -
d_call: -

cdr3_nt: TGCGCCAGCAGCAGCGACAGGGGAATCGCTGAAGCTTTCTTT
cdr3_aa: CASSSDRGIAEAFF
v_call: TRBV5-1
j_call: TRBJ1-1
clone_size: -
d_call: TRBD1

cdr3_nt: TGTGCCAGCAGCTTAGACCTTAGCGGGGGCTTGAACGGGCAGTATTTT
cdr3_aa: CASSLDLSGGLNGQYF
v_call: TRBV11-2
j_call: TRBJ2-3
clone_size: -
d_call: TRBD2